Sequencing of this TCR beta chain was carried out in a study of CD8 T cells in Susac syndrome. Notes on the study in general: CD4+ repertoires of Susac syndrome patients lacked detectable clonal expansion.

As for this clonotype: Its antigen remains unidentified.

CDR3 size: 15 residues. Unmatched junction bases numbered 12, after V lost 5 bases and J lost 8 bases. Germline CDR1 MNHEY, CDR2 SMNVEV (reference sequence). CD8+ and CD4+ T cells from blood underwent TCR beta sequencing, which was carried out in a high-throughput format. It was with random hexamers that roughly 0.5 to 1 ug RNA was reverse transcribed. Across 54 Vbeta and 13 Jbeta, immunoSEQ multiplex PCR amplified TCR beta CDR3. TCRdb reanalysed the immunoSEQ multiplex PCR reads using MiXCR and keeps one entry per CDR3 protein. The sample consists of about 160,000 distinct CDR3 sequences, 90% to 96% of them appearing once.

The source material was CD4+ T cells from PBMCs. The receptor's source is a human donor with Susac syndrome. This chain uses TRBV27 with TRBJ1-2; 9 bases agree with TRBD1. CDR3 in amino acids: CASSQGTGTLGGYTF. CDR3 nucleotide sequence: TGTGCCAGCAGTCAGGGGACAGGGACTCTCGGAGGCTACACCTTC.